Presented here are 14 T cell receptor beta chains from one specimen sequenced in a study of PD-1 blockade in classical Hodgkin lymphoma. The protocol was immunoSEQ multiplex PCR, while the TCRdb copy is restricted to in-frame clones and leaves out a portion. This table has about 49,000 clones, almost 90% appearing once. Time point specified: cycle 4 day 1 (C4D1), after 5 to 7 weeks of nivolumab. Exposure to brentuximab vedotin varied, and each patient had relapsed following autologous stem cell transplantation. The sequencing here drew on peripheral blood mononuclear cells (PBMCs), taken before the fourth cycle of nivolumab. The receptors shown here come from a human donor with classical Hodgkin lymphoma.

V usage is TRBV9 and J usage is TRBJ1-2, with no clear D. The V end was cut by 3 bases, the J end by 10 bases, with 19 bases between. The CDR3 is made up of 14 amino acids. Looked up from germline, CDR1 is SGDLS and CDR2 is YYNGEE. CDR3 in amino acids: CASSAHMGGRVYTF. The CDR3 nucleotides are TGTGCCAGCAGCGCACACATGGGCGGGAGGGTCTACACCTTC.

The genes are TRBV6-5 and TRBJ2-3; perhaps TRBD2 as D (5 bases). Trimming took 4 bases from V and 0 from J, leaving 14 bases between them. The V gene's germline CDR1 is MNHEY and CDR2 SVGAGI. The CDR3 has 16 residues. The CDR3 coding sequence is TGTGCCAGCAGTTTAACCTTAGCGTATAGCACAGATACGCAGTATTTT. The encoded protein is CASSLTLAYSTDTQYF.

The V and J genes are TRBV6-5 and TRBJ1-1; tentative D call: TRBD1 (5 bases). Germline V gene lookup returns CDR1 MNHEY and CDR2 SVGAGI. The CDR3 is 15 residues long. V was clipped by 8 bases and J by 0 bases, with 16 bases between them. CDR3 coding DNA: TGTGCCAGCTTCCGGGACGGAGGAATGAACACTGAAGCTTTCTTT. Translating gives CASFRDGGMNTEAFF.

The chain links TRBV19 to TRBJ1-5; D gene uncertain. The CDR3 spans 13 residues. Germline V CDR1 and CDR2: LNHDA, SQIVND (reference sequence). Trimming left V 6 bases short and J 0 bases short, with 6 bases between. The CDR3 sequence: CASSTNSNQPQHF. The CDR3 DNA sequence: TGTGCCAGTAGCACGAATAGCAATCAGCCCCAGCATTTT.

The V and J genes are TRBV5-1 and TRBJ1-1, with D possibly being TRBD1 (5 bases). V dropped 2 bases and J dropped 0 bases, with 8 bases sitting between them. This CDR3 contains 14 residues. CDR1 SGHRS and CDR2 YFSETQ come from the germline V gene. The CDR3 loop reads CASSFDSLNTEAFF. The DNA for the CDR3 is TGCGCCAGCAGCTTTGACAGTCTGAACACTGAAGCTTTCTTT.

This rearrangement joins TRBV5-1 to TRBJ2-2, with D maybe TRBD2 (6 bases). Trimming pared 3 bases from V and 5 bases from J, leaving 17 bases between. From germline, CDR1 is SGHRS and CDR2 YFSETQ. This CDR3 contains 16 residues. CDR3 bases: TGCGCCAGCAGCTCCACGTACGGGAGAAATACCGGGGAGCTGTTTTTT. Its protein product is CASSSTYGRNTGELFF.

This chain links TRBV9 with TRBJ2-5; 10 nucleotides align to TRBD2. The CDR3 extends over 15 amino acids. The germline V gene encodes CDR1 SGDLS and CDR2 YYNGEE. With 1 base clipped from V and 4 bases from J, the junction kept 4 bases outside the gene matches. CDR3 nucleotides: TGTGCCAGCAGCGTATTAGCGGGAGGTAGAGAGACCCAGTACTTC. The encoded protein is CASSVLAGGRETQYF.

The V call is TRBV6-6, the J call TRBJ2-1; D is tentatively TRBD1 or TRBD2 (5 bases each). The length of the CDR3 is 13 residues. Germline CDR1 and CDR2: MNHNY and SVGAGI (reference sequence). V lost 9 bases, J lost 7 bases, and 16 bases lay in between. CDR3 nucleotide sequence: TGTGCCAGTAAGGGACGGCTCCATAATGAGCAGTTCTTC. Amino acid sequence: CASKGRLHNEQFF.

This chain uses TRBV10-3 with TRBJ2-3; TRBD2 aligns across 10 bases. The V segment lost 6 bases and the J segment 5 bases; nucleotides outside the gene matches: 8. This CDR3 is built from 15 residues. Germline CDR1 and CDR2: ENHRY and SYGVKD. The CDR3 DNA reads as TGTGCCATCAGGGAAGCGGGAGGGCATAAAGATACGCAGTATTTT. It codes for CAIREAGGHKDTQYF.

The V and J genes are TRBV30 and TRBJ2-1; D gene unclear. Trimming left V 0 bases short and J 9 bases short, with 6 bases between. Germline V gives CDR1 GTSNPN, CDR2 SVGIG (reference sequence). The CDR3 spans 11 residues. The CDR3 protein is CAWSVGIEQFF. CDR3 nucleotides: TGTGCCTGGAGTGTAGGCATTGAGCAGTTCTTC.

This clone was counted once. This sequence joins TRBV29-1 and TRBJ2-3; 7 bases fit TRBD1. Germline CDR1 SQVTM, CDR2 ANQGSEA. The ends lost 5 bases at V and 2 bases at J; junction bases unmatched: 10. The CDR3 consists of 15 residues. The CDR3 region is CSVLLTGPYTDTQYF. The CDR3 region has the DNA TGCAGCGTTCTACTGACAGGGCCTTACACAGATACGCAGTATTTT.

This chain uses TRBV9 with TRBJ2-1, with TRBD2 identical over 8 bases. Germline trimming cut 1 base from V and 3 bases from J; bases unmatched to any gene: 3. Germline lookup yields CDR1 SGDLS and CDR2 YYNGEE. CDR3 size: 15 residues. The CDR3 loop reads CASSVSAGGYNEQFF. The CDR3 bases are TGTGCCAGCAGCGTATCGGCGGGAGGCTACAATGAGCAGTTCTTC.

CDR3 nucleotide sequence: TGTGCCAGCAGCTTGACTAGCGGAAACACCGGGGAGCTGTTTTTT. Its translation is CASSLTSGNTGELFF. V usage is TRBV4-2 and J usage is TRBJ2-2; 9 bases map to TRBD2. Germline CDR1 reads LGHNA; CDR2 reads YNFKEQ. Germline trimming cut 5 bases from V and 2 bases from J; bases unmatched to any gene: 3. This CDR3 region has 15 residues.

This rearrangement joins TRBV27 to TRBJ2-7, with 8 bases matching TRBD1. V gave up 2 bases and J gave up 0 bases; unmatched junction bases: 9. This CDR3 region has 17 residues. Germline CDR1 MNHEY, CDR2 SMNVEV (reference sequence). The chain's CDR3 is CASSLRHGQGLSYEQYF. The CDR3 bases are TGTGCCAGCAGTTTAAGACACGGACAGGGCCTCTCCTACGAGCAGTACTTC.